Listed below are T cell receptor beta chains from one sample, sequenced in a study of T cells in Graves' hyperthyroidism and ophthalmopathy. Each CDR3 protein is one row after TCRdb ran MiXCR on the multiplex PCR reads. This table has 600,000 to 700,000 distinct CDR3 sequences, 40% to 55% appearing once. Sequencing was performed on peripheral blood or thyroid tissue (not recorded which). The receptors derive from an adult man with Graves' disease, either hyperthyroidism or ophthalmopathy (not recorded which). Both conserved end residues are part of each CDR3. Each record gives: V gene, D gene, J gene, clone size, CDR3 DNA, CDR3 protein. A D gene is named only where the DNA matches it firmly. Clone size is shown for a subset of rows, as once, few, many or a class of expanded clone.

v_gene: TRBV6-6
d_gene: -
j_gene: TRBJ1-2
abundance: -
CDR3nt: TGTGCCAGCAGTAACCCATGGGAGTATGGCTACACCTTC
CDR3aa: CASSNPWEYGYTF

v_gene: TRBV12-3/TRBV12-4
d_gene: -
j_gene: TRBJ1-1
abundance: few
CDR3nt: TGTGCCAGCAGCTTAGCTGGCGCAGGCGTCACTCAAAACACTGAAGCTTTCTTT
CDR3aa: CASSLAGAGVTQNTEAFF

v_gene: TRBV20-1
d_gene: -
j_gene: TRBJ1-2
abundance: -
CDR3nt: TGCAGTGCTAGAGAGGAAGGGCTAGGCTACACCTTC
CDR3aa: CSAREEGLGYTF

v_gene: TRBV29-1
d_gene: TRBD1
j_gene: TRBJ1-2
abundance: many
CDR3nt: TGCAGCACCCAGGGACAGGGTAACTATGGCTACACCTTC
CDR3aa: CSTQGQGNYGYTF

v_gene: TRBV7-2
d_gene: TRBD1
j_gene: TRBJ1-6
abundance: many
CDR3nt: TGTGCCAGCAGCGGCAGGGGGGATTCACCCCTCCACTTT
CDR3aa: CASSGRGDSPLHF

v_gene: TRBV7-2
d_gene: -
j_gene: TRBJ1-1
abundance: few
CDR3nt: TGTGCCAGCAGCTTAACAGGGATACTGAACACTGAAGCTTTCTTT
CDR3aa: CASSLTGILNTEAFF

v_gene: TRBV10-3
d_gene: TRBD1
j_gene: TRBJ2-5
abundance: many
CDR3nt: TGTGCCATCAGCGTAACAGGGGGTCAGGAGACCCAGTACTTC
CDR3aa: CAISVTGGQETQYF

v_gene: TRBV15
d_gene: -
j_gene: TRBJ2-5
abundance: -
CDR3nt: TGTGCCACCAGCAGAGTTCTGGCGGGAGAGACCCAGTACTTC
CDR3aa: CATSRVLAGETQYF

v_gene: TRBV10-3
d_gene: -
j_gene: TRBJ1-3
abundance: -
CDR3nt: TGTGCCAGCGTCGGCGGCCCTGGAAACACCATATATTTT
CDR3aa: CASVGGPGNTIYF

v_gene: TRBV29-1
d_gene: TRBD1
j_gene: TRBJ1-2
abundance: -
CDR3nt: TGCAGCGTTGCTCCCTTGGGACAGGGCTTTCATGGCTACACCTTC
CDR3aa: CSVAPLGQGFHGYTF

v_gene: TRBV19
d_gene: -
j_gene: TRBJ2-5
abundance: many
CDR3nt: TGTGCCAGTAGTCGGGGGACGGCACAAGAGACCCAGTACTTC
CDR3aa: CASSRGTAQETQYF

v_gene: TRBV29-1
d_gene: TRBD2
j_gene: TRBJ2-5
abundance: -
CDR3nt: TGCAGTACCGAGGGACTAGGTGGCCAAGAGACCCAGTACTTC
CDR3aa: CSTEGLGGQETQYF

v_gene: TRBV20-1
d_gene: -
j_gene: TRBJ1-2
abundance: once
CDR3nt: TGCAGTGCTAGACCCGAGGCAGTCGGTAACTATGGCTACACCTTC
CDR3aa: CSARPEAVGNYGYTF

v_gene: TRBV6-6
d_gene: -
j_gene: TRBJ2-5
abundance: -
CDR3nt: TGTGCCAGCAGGACCTATGAAAAGGAGACCCAGTACTTC
CDR3aa: CASRTYEKETQYF

v_gene: TRBV6-5
d_gene: -
j_gene: TRBJ2-6
abundance: -
CDR3nt: TGTGCCAGCAGGTCTACAGGGATCAACGTCCTGACTTTC
CDR3aa: CASRSTGINVLTF

v_gene: TRBV10-3
d_gene: -
j_gene: TRBJ1-1
abundance: many
CDR3nt: TGTGCCACCAAGAGGGTCATGAACACTGAAGCTTTCTTT
CDR3aa: CATKRVMNTEAFF

v_gene: TRBV19
d_gene: -
j_gene: TRBJ1-2
abundance: -
CDR3nt: TGTGCCAGTAGAATCGAGGCCGAGGATGGCTACACCTTC
CDR3aa: CASRIEAEDGYTF

v_gene: TRBV19
d_gene: TRBD1
j_gene: TRBJ2-7
abundance: -
CDR3nt: TGTGCCAGCAGCTTCAGGGGGTTCACCTACGAGCAGTACTTC
CDR3aa: CASSFRGFTYEQYF

v_gene: TRBV12-3/TRBV12-4
d_gene: TRBD1
j_gene: TRBJ1-5
abundance: -
CDR3nt: TGTGCCAGCAGTTCCAGGGGGCCTCCTCAGCCCCAGCATTTT
CDR3aa: CASSSRGPPQPQHF

v_gene: TRBV7-6
d_gene: TRBD1
j_gene: TRBJ1-6
abundance: many
CDR3nt: TGTGCCAGCAGCTTAGGGGGACAGGGAACCCTCCACTTT
CDR3aa: CASSLGGQGTLHF

v_gene: TRBV20-1
d_gene: -
j_gene: TRBJ2-7
abundance: -
CDR3nt: TGCAGTGCTAATAATGAGAGGGGTCGACCTCACTACGAGCAGTACTTC
CDR3aa: CSANNERGRPHYEQYF

v_gene: TRBV6-1
d_gene: -
j_gene: TRBJ1-4
abundance: few
CDR3nt: TGTGCCAGCAGTGACGCGGGCTATAGTGAAAAACTGTTTTTT
CDR3aa: CASSDAGYSEKLFF

v_gene: TRBV7-6
d_gene: TRBD1
j_gene: TRBJ1-5
abundance: -
CDR3nt: TGTGCCAGCAGCTTAGCACCTCCCGGGACAGGGAAGATGGGGAGCAATCAGCCCCAGCATTTT
CDR3aa: CASSLAPPGTGKMGSNQPQHF

v_gene: TRBV9
d_gene: -
j_gene: TRBJ2-7
abundance: few
CDR3nt: TGTGCCAGCAGCCCTACAGACTCCTACGAGCAGTACTTC
CDR3aa: CASSPTDSYEQYF